This is a list of T cell receptor beta chains from one sample in a study of shared clonotypes between healthy human individuals. This table comes from immunoSEQ multiplex PCR, and its TCRdb copy is limited to in-frame clones, with some not included. The table has 1.6 million or so clones, 97% to 99% seen once. What was sequenced was naive CD4+ T cells sorted from blood. The source of these receptors is a man under 40 in good health. Both conserved end residues are part of each CDR3. A D gene is named only where the DNA matches it firmly. A clone size is listed for some rows: how often the clone was seen (once, few, many), or a class if it is expanded.

abundance	j_gene	d_gene	v_gene	len	CDR3nt	CDR3aa
NA	TRBJ1-5	TRBD1	TRBV7-2	14	TGTGCCAGCAGCCAGACAGGGACACATCAGCCCCAGCATTTT	CASSQTGTHQPQHF
NA	TRBJ2-2	NA	TRBV6-5	14	TGTGCCAGCAGTTTACAGGGATGGTCCGGGGAGCTGTTTTTT	CASSLQGWSGELFF
NA	TRBJ2-2	NA	TRBV9	14	TGTGCCAGCAGTCGGAACACCGTGACCGGGGAGCTGTTTTTT	CASSRNTVTGELFF
NA	TRBJ2-1	TRBD1	TRBV4-1	16	TGCGCCAGCAGCCAAGAAACAGGGGTTAATCACAATGAGCAGTTCTTC	CASSQETGVNHNEQFF
NA	TRBJ2-3	TRBD2	TRBV27	15	TGTGCCAGCGCTACCCTGGGGGGGAGCACAGATACGCAGTATTTT	CASATLGGSTDTQYF
NA	TRBJ2-2	NA	TRBV7-2	13	TGTGCCAGCAGTGAGGAGTGGACCGGGGAGCTGTTTTTT	CASSEEWTGELFF
NA	TRBJ2-1	NA	TRBV7-3	12	TGTGCCAGCAGCCCCCAGGGTAATGAGCAGTTCTTC	CASSPQGNEQFF
NA	TRBJ2-3	NA	TRBV5-1	14	TGCGCCAGCAGCTTGTGGGGGCGGTTAGATACGCAGTATTTT	CASSLWGRLDTQYF
NA	TRBJ2-6	NA	TRBV7-2	17	TGTGCCAGCAGCTTAGAGGGGGGCCACTCTGGGGCCAACGTCCTGACTTTC	CASSLEGGHSGANVLTF
NA	TRBJ1-3	NA	TRBV18	16	TGTGCCAGCTCACCAGTTTCAGGTGACTCTGGAAACACCATATATTTT	CASSPVSGDSGNTIYF
NA	TRBJ2-6	NA	TRBV18	14	TGTGCCAGCTCACGGAGCTCTGGGGCCAACGTCCTGACTTTC	CASSRSSGANVLTF
once	TRBJ2-7	NA	TRBV25-1	13	TGTGCCAGCAGTAAGGTGAGCTCCTACGAGCAGTACTTC	CASSKVSSYEQYF
NA	TRBJ2-1	TRBD1	TRBV7-9	12	TGTGCCAGCAGCCCGGGACAGAATGAGCAGTTCTTC	CASSPGQNEQFF
NA	TRBJ2-1	NA	TRBV5-5	15	TGTGCCAGCAGCCCGTTTGAGCGACGCTACAATGAGCAGTTCTTC	CASSPFERRYNEQFF
NA	TRBJ1-1	NA	TRBV5-4	14	TGTGCCAGCAGCTTGTTAGGGGTGGACACTGAAGCTTTCTTT	CASSLLGVDTEAFF
NA	TRBJ1-1	NA	TRBV5-1	15	TGCGCCAGCAGCTTGGAGGGGGAAGAGAACACTGAAGCTTTCTTT	CASSLEGEENTEAFF
once	TRBJ1-1	TRBD1	TRBV10-1	16	TGCGCCAGCAGACCCCGGGACAGGGTTTTGAACACTGAAGCTTTCTTT	CASRPRDRVLNTEAFF
once	TRBJ2-1	TRBD2	TRBV7-2	13	TGTGCCAGCACTAGCGGAAATTACAATGAGCAGTTCTTC	CASTSGNYNEQFF
NA	TRBJ2-7	TRBD2	TRBV7-6	15	TGTGCCAGCAGCTCCCTGGGCGGGAGGCTCGAGGAGCAGTACTTC	CASSSLGGRLEEQYF
NA	TRBJ2-5	NA	TRBV7-2	13	TGTGCCAGCAGCCCTGGACTGCAGGAGACCCAGTACTTC	CASSPGLQETQYF
NA	TRBJ2-1	NA	TRBV9	14	TGTGCCAGCAGCGTAACCAGGGCTAACAATGAGCAGTTCTTC	CASSVTRANNEQFF
NA	TRBJ2-7	NA	TRBV12-5	12	TGTGCTAGTGGTTTGTCGCGTTACGAGCAGTACTTC	CASGLSRYEQYF
NA	TRBJ1-2	NA	TRBV18	17	TGTGCCAGCTCACGGGTCGCAGGGATCTCAACCAACTATGGCTACACCTTC	CASSRVAGISTNYGYTF
NA	TRBJ2-1	NA	TRBV25-1	13	TGTGCCAGCAGTGGGGCTAGCAAGGTTGAGCAGTTCTTC	CASSGASKVEQFF
NA	TRBJ2-1	TRBD2	TRBV5-1	18	TGCGCCAGCAGACCGGGACTAGCGGGATCAGGTTCCTACAATGAGCAGTTCTTC	CASRPGLAGSGSYNEQFF
NA	TRBJ2-1	NA	TRBV18	14	TGTGCCAGCTCACCGGGCCTGACCTACAATGAGCAGTTCTTC	CASSPGLTYNEQFF
NA	TRBJ1-1	NA	TRBV28	15	TGTGCCAGCAGAGGGGCTAGAGGGCCGAACACTGAAGCTTTCTTT	CASRGARGPNTEAFF
NA	TRBJ1-1	TRBD1	TRBV29-1	14	TGCAGCGGTACGATCCAGACAGGGGGCACTGAAGCTTTCTTT	CSGTIQTGGTEAFF
NA	TRBJ2-3	TRBD2	TRBV4-2	16	TGTGCCAGCAGCCAAGATGGGGCGGGAGGGATAGATACGCAGTATTTT	CASSQDGAGGIDTQYF
once	TRBJ1-4	NA	TRBV5-1	15	TGCGCCAGCAGCGGGGCCGGGATCCCTAATGAAAAACTGTTTTTT	CASSGAGIPNEKLFF
NA	TRBJ2-2	TRBD1	TRBV7-2	17	TGTGCCAGCAGCGCCCGACAGGGAACAGCGAACACCGGGGAGCTGTTTTTT	CASSARQGTANTGELFF
NA	TRBJ2-3	NA	TRBV5-1	14	TGCGCCAGCAGCGGTGGGACAAGTCTGGATACGCAGTATTTT	CASSGGTSLDTQYF
NA	TRBJ2-3	TRBD1	TRBV9	16	TGTGCCAGCTCCCCCGGGACAGGGCCGGGCACAGATACGCAGTATTTT	CASSPGTGPGTDTQYF
NA	TRBJ2-5	TRBD2	TRBV9	17	TGTGCCAGCAGCTCAGGACTAGCGGGGCGGTCGGATGAGACCCAGTACTTC	CASSSGLAGRSDETQYF
NA	TRBJ2-7	TRBD1	TRBV10-1	15	TGCGCCAGCAGCGCGTCCGGGACAGGGTCCTACGAGCAGTACTTC	CASSASGTGSYEQYF
NA	TRBJ1-4	NA	TRBV9	15	TGTGCCAGCAGCGCCTTAGGGGGAATAAATGAAAAACTGTTTTTT	CASSALGGINEKLFF
NA	TRBJ2-1	NA	TRBV5-1	15	TGCGCCAGCAGCCCTCAATCCGGGACTTTGAATGAGCAGTTCTTC	CASSPQSGTLNEQFF
NA	TRBJ2-7	NA	TRBV5-1	16	TGCGCCAGCAGCTTGGCCAGCGGGCCTGTTCGATTAAGGCAGTACTTC	CASSLASGPVRLRQYF
NA	TRBJ1-2	NA	TRBV14	15	TGTGCCAGCAGCTCGACACCGGGACCCTCCGTAGGCTACACCTTC	CASSSTPGPSVGYTF
NA	TRBJ1-1	NA	TRBV29-1	13	TGCAGCGTTGAGAGATTGGGTATCACTGAAGCTTTCTTT	CSVERLGITEAFF
NA	TRBJ1-2	NA	TRBV6-1	15	TGTGCCAGCAGTGAAGCAGCGGGGACGGCTTATGGCTACACCTTC	CASSEAAGTAYGYTF
NA	TRBJ2-5	NA	TRBV9	12	TGTGCCAGCAGCGTGGTAGGAGGGACCCAGTACTTC	CASSVVGGTQYF
NA	TRBJ2-1	TRBD1	TRBV19	12	TGTGCCAGTAGTTCAACAGGGGACGAGCAGTTCTTC	CASSSTGDEQFF
once	TRBJ2-5	TRBD1	TRBV25-1	14	TGTGCCAGCAGTGAAGGCAGGGGGTTGGAGACCCAGTACTTC	CASSEGRGLETQYF
NA	TRBJ1-2	NA	TRBV30	12	TGTGCCTGGAGTCTGGGGCGAGAGGGCTACACCTTC	CAWSLGREGYTF
NA	TRBJ2-7	TRBD2	TRBV5-1	15	TGCGCCAGCAGCAGAACTAGCGGGAGCGGCTACGAGCAGTACTTC	CASSRTSGSGYEQYF